What follows describes a single TCR beta chain. Sequenced by immunoSEQ multiplex PCR; TCRdb stores in-frame clones only, minus some. In the table there are about 170,000 clones, just under 85% of which are singletons. The record originates from a study of blood T cell repertoires in COVID-19. Germline CDR1 reads MNHEY; CDR2 reads SMNVEV (reference sequence). Losses at the gene ends were 2 bases for V and 1 base for J; bases not matched to a gene: 1. The CDR3 extends over 14 amino acids. The sample comprised peripheral blood. V gene TRBV27 combines with J gene TRBJ2-7, with TRBD2 matching 8 bases. This clonotype was obtained from a woman older than 75 with COVID-19, enrolled during active disease. The CDR3 spells CASSLTSGSYEQYF. DNA for the CDR3: TGTGCCAGCAGTTTAACTAGCGGTTCCTACGAGCAGTACTTC.